This T cell receptor (beta chain) was profiled in a study of preoperative IRX-2 immunotherapy in early breast cancer. Only one count was recorded for this clone. Sample treatment: preoperative locoregional IRX-2 cytokine immunotherapy. Patients received preoperative, locoregional IRX-2 cytokine immunotherapy in a phase Ib study. Some clones are missing from TCRdb's copy, which holds only in-frame ones; the method was immunoSEQ multiplex PCR. The table has tens of thousands of clones, 82% seen once. V lost 4 bases to trimming and J lost 0 bases, with 4 bases between them. The CDR3 length is 13 residues.

The chain couples TRBV7-1 to TRBJ1-3; D uncertain. TRBV7-1 is placed among ORFs of uncertain function. The sample consisted of lymph node tissue, taken after IRX-2 immunotherapy. The TCR sequence derives from a human donor with breast cancer. In DNA form, the CDR3 reads TGTGCCAGCAGCTTTGTCTCTGGAAACACCATATATTTT. This gives the protein CASSFVSGNTIYF.